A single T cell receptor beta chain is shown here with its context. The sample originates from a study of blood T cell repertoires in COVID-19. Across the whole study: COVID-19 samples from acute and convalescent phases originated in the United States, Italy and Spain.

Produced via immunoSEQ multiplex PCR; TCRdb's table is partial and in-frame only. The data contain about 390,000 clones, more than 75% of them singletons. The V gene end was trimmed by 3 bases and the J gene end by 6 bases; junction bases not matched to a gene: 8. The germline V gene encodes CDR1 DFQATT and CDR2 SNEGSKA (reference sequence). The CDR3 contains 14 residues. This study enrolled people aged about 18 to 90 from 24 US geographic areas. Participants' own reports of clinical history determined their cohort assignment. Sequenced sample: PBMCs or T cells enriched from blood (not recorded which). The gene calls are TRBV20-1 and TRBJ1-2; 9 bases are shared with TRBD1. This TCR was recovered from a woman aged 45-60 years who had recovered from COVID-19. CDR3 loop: CSASPPGQGDGYTF. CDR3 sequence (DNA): TGCAGTGCTAGTCCCCCGGGACAGGGAGATGGCTACACCTTC.